The entry that follows covers one TCR beta chain sequence. Random hexamers were used to reverse transcribe the RNA input (about 0.5 to 1 ug). TCRdb used MiXCR to reprocess the immunoSEQ multiplex PCR reads, holding one entry per CDR3 protein. This table holds approximately 110,000 distinct CDR3 sequences, more than 90% found once. V dropped 7 bases and J dropped 9; count of bases not matched to a gene: 13. CDR3 length: 13 amino acids. Germline CDR1 reads SQVTM; CDR2 reads ANQGSEA. This specimen belongs to a study of CD8 T cells in Susac syndrome. The chain links TRBV29-1 to TRBJ1-2, with TRBD1 matching over 8 bases. The sample consisted of CD4+ T cells from PBMCs. The origin of this receptor is a human donor in good health. CDR3 sequence: CSDTDRGLRSYTF. The CDR3 nucleotides are TGCAGCGATACTGACAGGGGTTTACGAAGCTACACCTTC. Full variable domain (missing parts from reference TRBV29-1 and TRBJ1-2): SAVISQKPSRDICQRGTSLTIQCQVDSQVTMMFWYRQQPGQSLTLIATANQGSEATYESGFVIDKFPISRPNLTFSTLTVSNMSPEDSSIYLCSDTDRGLRSYTFGSGTRLTVV.